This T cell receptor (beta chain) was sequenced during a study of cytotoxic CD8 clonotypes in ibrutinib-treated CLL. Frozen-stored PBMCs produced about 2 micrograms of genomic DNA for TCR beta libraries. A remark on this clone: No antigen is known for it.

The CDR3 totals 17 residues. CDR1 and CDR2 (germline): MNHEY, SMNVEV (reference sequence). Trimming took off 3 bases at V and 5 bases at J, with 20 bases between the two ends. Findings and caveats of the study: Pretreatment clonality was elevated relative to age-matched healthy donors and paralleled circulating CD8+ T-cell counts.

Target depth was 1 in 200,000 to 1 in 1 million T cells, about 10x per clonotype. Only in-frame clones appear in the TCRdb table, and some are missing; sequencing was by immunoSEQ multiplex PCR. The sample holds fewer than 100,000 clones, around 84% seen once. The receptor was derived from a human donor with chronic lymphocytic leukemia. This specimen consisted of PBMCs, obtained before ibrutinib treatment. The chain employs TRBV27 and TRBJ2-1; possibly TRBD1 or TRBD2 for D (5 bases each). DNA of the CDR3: TGTGCCAGCAGTTTGTATCCGCCCGGGACGGCAAACAATGAGCAGTTCTTC. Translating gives CASSLYPPGTANNEQFF.